Sequencing of this T cell receptor (beta chain) was carried out in a study of cytomegalovirus exposure and HLA in healthy donors. The PCR used 60 Vbeta and 13 Jbeta primers. Data came from immunoSEQ multiplex PCR; TCRdb stores just in-frame clones and leaves some out. The table lists approximately 140,000 clones, around 79% of them singletons. Germline CDR1 is GTSNPN and CDR2 is SVGIG (reference sequence). With 4 bases clipped from V and 5 bases from J, the junction kept 6 bases outside the gene matches. This CDR3 region has 13 residues. This TCR derives from a woman in her 40s in good health and CMV-seropositive. The V and J genes are TRBV30 and TRBJ1-1; 8 nucleotides agree with TRBD1. The material sequenced was PBMCs. CDR3 sequence: CAWTQGANTEAFF. The CDR3 coding sequence is TGTGCCTGGACCCAGGGGGCGAATACTGAAGCTTTCTTT.